Listed below are T cell receptor beta chains from one sample, sequenced in a study of blood T cell repertoires in COVID-19. Only in-frame clones appear in the TCRdb table, and some are missing; sequencing was by immunoSEQ multiplex PCR. The data hold about 39,000 clones, with 90% to 95% observed a single time. The sample comprised peripheral blood. These receptors all come from a man aged 50-59 years with active COVID-19. Each CDR3 is given with its conserved first and last residue. The order of the fields is D gene, J gene, V gene, clone size, CDR3 protein, CDR3 DNA. The D gene is left open where the match is weak. Clone size is stated in some rows and not others, as once, few, many or a class when expanded.

NA	TRBJ1-4	TRBV12-5	NA	CASASGTTNEKLFF	TGTGCTAGTGCGTCGGGGACAACTAATGAAAAACTGTTTTTT
NA	TRBJ2-1	TRBV18	NA	CASSPQRGGAGYNEQFF	TGTGCCAGCTCACCACAACGAGGAGGGGCCGGCTACAATGAGCAGTTCTTC
NA	TRBJ2-6	TRBV2	NA	CASSRVPGANVLTF	TGTGCCAGCAGTAGAGTTCCTGGGGCCAACGTCCTGACTTTC
TRBD1	TRBJ2-1	TRBV5-1	NA	CASSEAPGQGGYEQFF	TGCGCCAGCAGCGAAGCCCCGGGACAGGGGGGCTATGAGCAGTTCTTC
NA	TRBJ1-2	TRBV2	once	CASSEQGPGYTF	TGTGCCAGCAGTGAACAGGGGCCTGGCTACACCTTC
TRBD1	TRBJ1-3	TRBV19	NA	CASSQLTGSGNTIYF	TGTGCCAGTAGTCAATTGACAGGGAGTGGAAACACCATATATTTT
NA	TRBJ2-3	TRBV9	NA	CASSVEQRGDTQYF	TGTGCCAGCAGCGTAGAACAGCGCGGGGATACGCAGTATTTT
NA	TRBJ2-7	TRBV12-3/TRBV12-4	NA	CASSPFPYGEQYF	TGTGCCAGCAGTCCCTTCCCCTACGGCGAGCAGTACTTC
TRBD2	TRBJ2-5	TRBV30	NA	CAWRIAGGQATQYF	TGTGCCTGGAGAATAGCGGGAGGGCAGGCGACCCAGTACTTC
NA	TRBJ2-7	TRBV5-1	NA	CASSLDGNSNEQYF	TGCGCCAGCAGCTTGGACGGGAACTCCAACGAGCAGTACTTC
TRBD2	TRBJ2-2	TRBV7-9	NA	CASSTLAGGTGELFF	TGTGCCAGCAGCACACTAGCGGGAGGCACCGGGGAGCTGTTTTTT
TRBD2	TRBJ2-6	TRBV5-4	NA	CASSLYGSGRYGANVLTF	TGTGCCAGCAGCTTGTATGGTAGCGGGAGATACGGGGCCAACGTCCTGACTTTC
NA	TRBJ2-5	TRBV4-2	once	CASSQVARVAGTQYF	TGTGCCAGCAGCCAAGTTGCCAGGGTGGCAGGGACCCAGTACTTC
NA	TRBJ2-2	TRBV2	NA	CASSRSSGLNTGELFF	TGTGCCAGCAGCCGAAGCAGCGGGCTGAACACCGGGGAGCTGTTTTTT
TRBD1	TRBJ2-3	TRBV4-2	once	CASSQEDRAAADTQYF	TGTGCCAGCAGCCAAGAAGACAGGGCGGCTGCAGATACGCAGTATTTT
NA	TRBJ2-1	TRBV27	NA	CASSTSTGNEQFF	NA
NA	TRBJ1-1	TRBV10-3	NA	CAISKQGYTEAFF	TGTGCCATCAGTAAACAGGGTTACACTGAAGCTTTCTTT
NA	TRBJ1-5	TRBV30	NA	CAWGQGQGQPQHF	TGTGCCTGGGGCCAGGGGCAGGGTCAGCCCCAGCATTTT
NA	TRBJ1-2	TRBV5-1	NA	CASSLQGNFGYTF	TGCGCCAGCAGCTTGCAGGGGAATTTCGGCTACACCTTC
TRBD2	TRBJ2-3	TRBV5-1	NA	CASSFGLAGTDTQYF	TGCGCCAGCAGCTTCGGACTAGCGGGAACAGATACGCAGTATTTT
TRBD1	TRBJ1-1	TRBV7-2	NA	CASSFRGQGDTEAFF	TGTGCCAGCAGCTTTAGGGGACAGGGGGACACTGAAGCTTTCTTT
TRBD1	TRBJ1-4	TRBV19	NA	CASSTSTGTNEKLFF	TGTGCCAGTAGTACGTCGACAGGGACTAATGAAAAACTGTTTTTT
TRBD1	TRBJ1-2	TRBV3-1/TRBV3-2	NA	CASSQGQGAYGYTF	TGTGCCAGCAGCCAAGGACAGGGGGCATATGGCTACACCTTC
TRBD1	TRBJ2-2	TRBV5-1	NA	CASSFRDPSGTGVAGELFF	TGCGCCAGCAGCTTTCGCGATCCTTCCGGGACAGGGGTGGCCGGGGAGCTGTTTTTT
TRBD1	TRBJ1-2	TRBV2	NA	CASSAGQGYGYTF	TGTGCCAGCAGCGCCGGACAGGGCTATGGCTACACCTTC
NA	TRBJ2-3	TRBV21-1	NA	CASSKDQAGGLDTQYF	TGTGCCAGCAGCAAAGATCAAGCGGGGGGGCTGGATACGCAGTATTTT
NA	TRBJ1-4	TRBV5-1	NA	CASSLAGSNEKLFF	TGCGCCAGCAGCTTGGCAGGCTCTAATGAAAAACTGTTTTTT
NA	TRBJ2-3	TRBV14	NA	CASSQGGPAYSDTQYF	TGTGCCAGCAGCCAAGGCGGGCCAGCTTACTCAGATACGCAGTATTTT
TRBD1	TRBJ2-3	TRBV7-2	NA	CASSWDRKDTQYF	TGTGCCAGCAGCTGGGACAGGAAAGATACGCAGTATTTT
NA	TRBJ2-5	TRBV9	NA	CASSETGSQETQYF	TGTGCCAGCAGCGAAACCGGGAGCCAAGAGACCCAGTACTTC
NA	TRBJ1-1	TRBV29-1	NA	CSGGETGFNEAFF	TGCAGCGGTGGGGAGACGGGATTTAACGAAGCTTTCTTT
NA	TRBJ1-4	TRBV9	NA	CASSVYEGDEKLFF	TGTGCCAGCAGCGTATACGAGGGGGATGAAAAACTGTTTTTT
NA	TRBJ1-1	TRBV19	NA	CASSIGLGWSTEAFF	TGTGCCAGTAGTATTGGACTTGGCTGGTCGACTGAAGCTTTCTTT
TRBD1	TRBJ2-5	TRBV19	NA	CASSPGGNDGFMETQYF	TGTGCCAGTTCCCCAGGGGGAAACGATGGATTTATGGAGACCCAGTACTTC
NA	TRBJ1-1	TRBV7-9	NA	CASSQQDESTEAFF	TGTGCCAGCAGCCAACAGGATGAGAGCACTGAAGCTTTCTTT
TRBD1	TRBJ1-4	TRBV5-1	NA	CASSSGTGGNEKLFF	TGCGCCAGCAGCTCGGGGACAGGTGGTAATGAAAAACTGTTTTTT
TRBD2	TRBJ2-7	TRBV5-1	NA	CASSETSGRVEQYF	TGCGCCAGCAGCGAAACTAGCGGGAGGGTCGAGCAGTACTTC